Listed below are T cell receptor beta chains from one sample, sequenced in a study of blood T cell repertoires in COVID-19. Data came from immunoSEQ multiplex PCR; TCRdb stores just in-frame clones and leaves some out. The data contain some 250,000 clones, around 83% of them singletons. The sample was peripheral blood. These receptors originate from a man older than 75 with acute or convalescent COVID-19. Both conserved end residues are trimmed from each CDR3.

J: TRBJ1-2; V: TRBV28; CDR3: ASSLRVGGGGYT
J: TRBJ1-1; V: TRBV5-5; CDR3: ASSYAPIKDSEAF
J: TRBJ1-5; V: TRBV19; CDR3: ASSPGTAGGPQH
J: TRBJ2-2; V: TRBV5-1; CDR3: ASSFSGTSGSRGELF
J: TRBJ2-5; V: TRBV5-1; CDR3: ASARTQETQY
J: TRBJ2-7; V: TRBV10-3; CDR3: AIMKRTDLEQY
J: TRBJ1-1; V: TRBV29-1; CDR3: SVSTGTANTEAF
J: TRBJ1-1; V: TRBV20-1; CDR3: SASNGIVMNTEAF
J: TRBJ2-1; V: TRBV7-2; CDR3: ASSLKTSYENEQF
J: TRBJ2-5; V: TRBV3-1/TRBV3-2; CDR3: ASSSLGLAGSLKTQY
J: TRBJ1-2; V: TRBV21-1; CDR3: ASSKEEFGGHYGYT
J: TRBJ1-1; V: TRBV5-6; CDR3: ASRARPGQGAEAF
J: TRBJ2-1; V: TRBV30; CDR3: AWSQPGQGYNEQF
J: TRBJ1-1; V: TRBV9; CDR3: ASSGTANTEAF
J: TRBJ2-6; V: TRBV2; CDR3: ASSERDSGANVLT
J: TRBJ2-3; V: TRBV28; CDR3: ASSPVGGGSTDTQY
J: TRBJ1-2; V: TRBV27; CDR3: ASSLGQSYGYT
J: TRBJ1-5; V: TRBV19; CDR3: ASSTQAYDNQPQH
J: TRBJ2-7; V: TRBV7-8; CDR3: ASSFDSSGQY
J: TRBJ2-1; V: TRBV3-1/TRBV3-2; CDR3: ASSSRLAGGLYNEQF
J: TRBJ2-2; V: TRBV4-2; CDR3: ASSQDFEDNTGELF
J: TRBJ2-2; V: TRBV27; CDR3: ASSLFAGTSTPGELF
J: TRBJ2-7; V: TRBV5-1; CDR3: ASSLAVGTYEQY
J: TRBJ1-2; V: TRBV6-4; CDR3: ASSSDSLGHGYT
J: TRBJ2-5; V: TRBV28; CDR3: ASSFERLGGETQY
J: TRBJ1-2; V: TRBV7-2; CDR3: ASSPSGNYGYT
J: TRBJ1-3; V: TRBV7-8; CDR3: ASRQIGTLSGNTIY